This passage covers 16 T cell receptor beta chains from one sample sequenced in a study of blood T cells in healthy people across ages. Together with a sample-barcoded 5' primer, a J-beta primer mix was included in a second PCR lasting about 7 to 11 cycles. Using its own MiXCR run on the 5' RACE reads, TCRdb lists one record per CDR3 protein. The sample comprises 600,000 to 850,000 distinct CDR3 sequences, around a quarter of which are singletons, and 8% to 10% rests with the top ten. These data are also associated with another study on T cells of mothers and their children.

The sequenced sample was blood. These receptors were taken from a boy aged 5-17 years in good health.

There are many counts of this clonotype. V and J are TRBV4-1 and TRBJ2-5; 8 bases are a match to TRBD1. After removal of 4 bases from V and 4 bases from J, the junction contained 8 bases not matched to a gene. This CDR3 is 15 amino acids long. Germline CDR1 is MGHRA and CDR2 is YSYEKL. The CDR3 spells CASSPGQGAGETQYF. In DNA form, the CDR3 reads TGCGCCAGCAGCCCCGGTCAGGGGGCTGGAGAGACCCAGTACTTC.

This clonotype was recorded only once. The CDR3 here is CASSWSRGNEQFF. The DNA of the CDR3 is TGTGCCAGCAGCTGGAGCAGGGGGAATGAGCAGTTCTTC. The V call is TRBV7-2, the J call TRBJ2-5; the match to TRBD1 covers 7 bases. The DNA matches TRBJ2-1 better at its end, which makes the J call doubtful. The CDR3 runs 13 residues. The V gene's germline CDR1 is SGHTA and CDR2 FQGNSA.

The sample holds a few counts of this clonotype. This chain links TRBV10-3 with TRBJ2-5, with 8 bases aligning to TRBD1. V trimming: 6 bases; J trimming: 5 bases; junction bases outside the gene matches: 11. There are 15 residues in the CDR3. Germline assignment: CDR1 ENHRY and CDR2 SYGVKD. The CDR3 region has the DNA TGTGCCATCAGCCGGACAGGGCTAGTTTCGGAGACCCAGTACTTC. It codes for CAISRTGLVSETQYF.

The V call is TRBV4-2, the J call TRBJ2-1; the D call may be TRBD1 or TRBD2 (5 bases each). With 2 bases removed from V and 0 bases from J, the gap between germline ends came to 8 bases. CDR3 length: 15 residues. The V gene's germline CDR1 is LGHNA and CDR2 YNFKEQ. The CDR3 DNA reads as TGTGCCAGCAGCCAAACTAGGGGCTCCTACAATGAGCAGTTCTTC. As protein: CASSQTRGSYNEQFF.

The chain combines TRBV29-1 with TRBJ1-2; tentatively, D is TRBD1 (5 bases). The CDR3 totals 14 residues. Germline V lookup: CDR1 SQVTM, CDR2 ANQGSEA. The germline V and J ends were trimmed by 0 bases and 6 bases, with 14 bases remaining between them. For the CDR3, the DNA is TGCAGCGTTGAAGATCTTACGGGGACGAATGGCTACACCTTC. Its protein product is CSVEDLTGTNGYTF.

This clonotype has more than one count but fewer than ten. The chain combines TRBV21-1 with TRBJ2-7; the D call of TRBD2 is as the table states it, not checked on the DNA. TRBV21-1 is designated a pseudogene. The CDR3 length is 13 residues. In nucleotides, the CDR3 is TGTGCCGACCAGTATAGCGGGAGGCACGAGCAGTACTTC. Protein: CADQYSGRHEQYF.

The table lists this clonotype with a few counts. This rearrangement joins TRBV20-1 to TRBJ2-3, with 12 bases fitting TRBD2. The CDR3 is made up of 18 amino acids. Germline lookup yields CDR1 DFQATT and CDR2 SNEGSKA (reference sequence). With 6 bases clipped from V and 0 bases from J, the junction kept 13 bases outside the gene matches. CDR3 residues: CSAERGLAGGLSTDTQYF. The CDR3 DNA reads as TGCAGTGCCGAGAGAGGGCTAGCGGGGGGGCTGAGCACAGATACGCAGTATTTT.

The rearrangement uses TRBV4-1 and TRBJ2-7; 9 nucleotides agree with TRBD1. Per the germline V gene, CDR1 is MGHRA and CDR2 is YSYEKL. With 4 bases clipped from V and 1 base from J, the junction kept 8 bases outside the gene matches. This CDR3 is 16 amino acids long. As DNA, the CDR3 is TGCGCCAGCAGCCGAGGCCCCGGGACAGGGTCCTACGAGCAGTACTTC. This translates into CASSRGPGTGSYEQYF.

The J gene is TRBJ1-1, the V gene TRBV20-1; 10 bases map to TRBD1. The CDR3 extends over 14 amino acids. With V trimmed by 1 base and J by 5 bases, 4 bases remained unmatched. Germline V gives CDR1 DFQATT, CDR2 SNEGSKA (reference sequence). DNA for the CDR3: TGCAGTGCTAGAGGGACAGGGGGTAGTACTGAAGCTTTCTTT. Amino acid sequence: CSARGTGGSTEAFF.

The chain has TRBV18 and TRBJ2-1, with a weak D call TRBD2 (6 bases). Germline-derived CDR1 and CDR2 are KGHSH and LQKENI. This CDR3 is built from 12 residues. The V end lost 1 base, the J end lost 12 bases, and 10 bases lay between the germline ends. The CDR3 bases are TGTGCCAGCTCACCACAAGCGGGCGCGCAGTTCTTC. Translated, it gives CASSPQAGAQFF.

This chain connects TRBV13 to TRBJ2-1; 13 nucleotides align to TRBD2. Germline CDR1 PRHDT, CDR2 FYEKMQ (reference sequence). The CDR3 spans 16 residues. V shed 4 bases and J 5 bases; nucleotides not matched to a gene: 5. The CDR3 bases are TGTGCCAGCAGCTCCAGACTAGCGGGGGGCGACAATGAGCAGTTCTTC. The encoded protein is CASSSRLAGGDNEQFF.

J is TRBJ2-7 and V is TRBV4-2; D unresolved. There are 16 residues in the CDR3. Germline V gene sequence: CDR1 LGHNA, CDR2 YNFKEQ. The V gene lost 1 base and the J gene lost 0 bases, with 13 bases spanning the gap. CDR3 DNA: TGTGCCAGCAGCCAAGTCCTGGACGCGAGCTCCTACGAGCAGTACTTC. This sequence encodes CASSQVLDASSYEQYF.

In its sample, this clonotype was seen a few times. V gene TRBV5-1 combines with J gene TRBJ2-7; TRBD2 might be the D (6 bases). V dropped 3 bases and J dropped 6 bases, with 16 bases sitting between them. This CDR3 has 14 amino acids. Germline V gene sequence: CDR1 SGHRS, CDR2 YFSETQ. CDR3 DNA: TGCGCCAGCAGCTCCGGGACTGTCTCTGGCGAGCAGTACTTC. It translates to CASSSGTVSGEQYF.

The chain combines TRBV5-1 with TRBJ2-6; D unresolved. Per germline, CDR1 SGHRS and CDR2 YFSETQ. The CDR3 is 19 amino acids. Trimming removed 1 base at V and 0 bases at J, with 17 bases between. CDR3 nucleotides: TGCGCCAGCAGCTTGTCATCGAGACTCCCCATCTCTGGGGCCAACGTCCTGACTTTC. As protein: CASSLSSRLPISGANVLTF.

Here the CDR3 DNA reads TGTGCCAGCCTAGACAGGGGAGAGACCCAGTACTTC. It encodes CASLDRGETQYF. The V gene is TRBV28, the J gene TRBJ2-5; TRBD1 matches at 8 bases. The CDR3 is 12 amino acids. CDR1 is MDHEN and CDR2 is SYDVKM in the germline V gene. After removal of 8 bases from V and 4 bases from J, the junction contained 3 bases not matched to a gene.

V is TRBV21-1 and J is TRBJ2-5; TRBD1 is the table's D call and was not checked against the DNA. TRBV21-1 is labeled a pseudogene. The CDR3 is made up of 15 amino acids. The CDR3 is CASSNDGTGQETQYF. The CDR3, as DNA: TGTGCCAGCAGCAACGACGGTACAGGCCAAGAGACCCAGTACTTC.